This entry lists 2 T cell receptor beta chains sequenced from one sample in a study of T cells in Graves' hyperthyroidism and ophthalmopathy. The investigators amplified TCR beta CDR3 regions from RNA transcripts. A set of HTBI primers served as the primers for a first-round RT-PCR of the TCR CDR3. TCRdb redid the calling of the multiplex PCR reads with MiXCR, one entry per CDR3 protein. The table lists over 350,000 distinct CDR3 sequences, over 11% of them singletons, with 25% to 30% in the top ten. Sequenced input: blood. These receptor sequences come from a man aged 45 to 65 with Graves' ophthalmopathy.

The gene calls are TRBV29-1 and TRBJ2-5; the match to TRBD2 covers 16 bases. Losses at the gene ends were 4 bases for V and 2 bases for J; bases not matched to a gene: 7. The CDR3 totals 17 residues. The germline gives CDR1 SQVTM, CDR2 ANQGSEA. In nucleotides, the CDR3 is TGCAGCGTTGGGGGACTAGCGGGAGGGGGTTGGCAAGAGACCCAGTACTTC. This sequence encodes CSVGGLAGGGWQETQYF. The variable domain in full, with the rest retrieved from reference TRBV29-1 and TRBJ2-5, is SAVISQKPSRDICQRGTSLTIQCQVDSQVTMMFWYRQQPGQSLTLIATANQGSEATYESGFVIDKFPISRPNLTFSTLTVSNMSPEDSSIYLCSVGGLAGGGWQETQYFGPGTRLLVL.

This clonotype was seen a few times. The J gene is TRBJ2-2, the V gene TRBV28; D remains unclear. The germline V gene encodes CDR1 MDHEN and CDR2 SYDVKM. The CDR3 is 12 residues long. Deletions cut 10 bases from V and 5 bases from J, with 11 bases between. This CDR3 reads CATGVGTGELFF. The CDR3 DNA sequence: TGTGCCACAGGAGTCGGGACCGGGGAGCTGTTTTTT.